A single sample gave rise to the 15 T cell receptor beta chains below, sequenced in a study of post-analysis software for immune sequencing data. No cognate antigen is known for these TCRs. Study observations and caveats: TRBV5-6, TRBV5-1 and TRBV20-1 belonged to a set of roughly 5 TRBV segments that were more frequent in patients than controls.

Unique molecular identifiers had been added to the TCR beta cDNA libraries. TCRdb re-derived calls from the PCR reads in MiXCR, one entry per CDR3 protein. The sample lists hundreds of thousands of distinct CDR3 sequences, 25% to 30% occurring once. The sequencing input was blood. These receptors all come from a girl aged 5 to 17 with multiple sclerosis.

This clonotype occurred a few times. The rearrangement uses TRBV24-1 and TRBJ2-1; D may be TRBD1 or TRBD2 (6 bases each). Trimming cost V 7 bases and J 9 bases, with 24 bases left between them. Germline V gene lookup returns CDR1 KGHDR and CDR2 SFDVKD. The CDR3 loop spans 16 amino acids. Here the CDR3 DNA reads TGTGCCACCAGGGCGGAGGGGGGTTTCTTCGGTCTTGAGCAGTTCTTC. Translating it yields CATRAEGGFFGLEQFF.

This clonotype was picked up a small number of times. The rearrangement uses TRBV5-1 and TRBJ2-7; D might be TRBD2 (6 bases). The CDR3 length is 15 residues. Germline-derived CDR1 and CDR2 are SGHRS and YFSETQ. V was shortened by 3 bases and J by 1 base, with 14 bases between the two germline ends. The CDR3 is CASSSPGLSSYEQYF. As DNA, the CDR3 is TGCGCCAGCAGCTCACCGGGACTCTCATCCTACGAGCAGTACTTC.

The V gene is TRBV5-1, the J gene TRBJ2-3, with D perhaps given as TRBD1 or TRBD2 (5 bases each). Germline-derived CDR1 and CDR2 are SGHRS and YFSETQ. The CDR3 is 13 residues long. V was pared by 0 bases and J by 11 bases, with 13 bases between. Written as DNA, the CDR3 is TGCGCCAGCAGCTTGGGAGGTGGGACGCTGCAGTATTTT. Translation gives CASSLGGGTLQYF.

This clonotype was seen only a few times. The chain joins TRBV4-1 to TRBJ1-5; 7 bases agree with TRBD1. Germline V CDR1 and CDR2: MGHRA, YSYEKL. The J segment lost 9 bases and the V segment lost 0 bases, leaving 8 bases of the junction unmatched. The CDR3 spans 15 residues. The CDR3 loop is CASSQEAGGRTPQHF. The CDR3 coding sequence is TGCGCCAGCAGCCAAGAAGCAGGGGGACGGACGCCCCAGCATTTT.

The CDR3 sequence: CSVAGSGRASTQYF. CDR3 sequence (DNA): TGCAGCGTTGCGGGTAGCGGGAGGGCCTCTACGCAGTATTTT. The chain carries TRBV29-1 and TRBJ2-3, with 11 positions matching TRBD2. The CDR3 consists of 14 residues. The germline V gene has CDR1 SQVTM and CDR2 ANQGSEA. After removal of 4 bases from V and 8 bases from J, the junction contained 8 bases not matched to a gene.

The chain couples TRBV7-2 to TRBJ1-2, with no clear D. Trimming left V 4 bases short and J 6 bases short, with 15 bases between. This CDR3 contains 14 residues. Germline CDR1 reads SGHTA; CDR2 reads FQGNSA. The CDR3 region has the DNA TGTGCCAGCAGCTACTCGAGGCGACCAGATGGCTACACCTTC. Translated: CASSYSRRPDGYTF.

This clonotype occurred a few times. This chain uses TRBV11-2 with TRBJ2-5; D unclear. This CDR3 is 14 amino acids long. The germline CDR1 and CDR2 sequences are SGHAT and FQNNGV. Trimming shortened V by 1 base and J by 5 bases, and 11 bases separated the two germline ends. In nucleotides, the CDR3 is TGTGCCAGCAGCTTAGGTAACCTGGGGGAGACCCAGTACTTC. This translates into CASSLGNLGETQYF.

DNA of the CDR3: TGTGCCAGCAGCCAAGTAATGCGAGGTGAGCAGTTCTTC. Protein product: CASSQVMRGEQFF. This sequence joins TRBV14 and TRBJ2-1; D is unresolved. Trimming took 1 base from V and 9 from J, leaving 10 bases between them. CDR3 length: 13 amino acids. Germline loops: CDR1 SGHDN, CDR2 FVKESK.

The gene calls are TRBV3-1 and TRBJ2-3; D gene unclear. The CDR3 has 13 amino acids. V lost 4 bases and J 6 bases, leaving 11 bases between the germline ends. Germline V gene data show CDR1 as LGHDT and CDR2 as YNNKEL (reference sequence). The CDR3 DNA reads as TGTGCCAGCAGCCCCAGCGTCAGGGATACGCAGTATTTT. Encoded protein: CASSPSVRDTQYF.

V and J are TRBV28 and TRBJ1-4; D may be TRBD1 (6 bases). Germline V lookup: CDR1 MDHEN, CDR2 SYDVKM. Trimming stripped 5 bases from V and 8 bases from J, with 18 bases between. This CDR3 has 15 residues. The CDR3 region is CASSPSAGAYEKLFF. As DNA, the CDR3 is TGTGCCAGCAGTCCCTCTGCAGGGGCATACGAAAAACTGTTTTTT.

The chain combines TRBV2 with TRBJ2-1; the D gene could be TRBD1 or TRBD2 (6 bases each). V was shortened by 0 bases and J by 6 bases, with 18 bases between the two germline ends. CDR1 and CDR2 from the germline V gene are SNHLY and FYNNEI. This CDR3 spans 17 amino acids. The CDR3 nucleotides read TGTGCCAGCAGTGAAGCCCTCAGACAAGGGGGGAGCAATGAGCAGTTCTTC. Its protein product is CASSEALRQGGSNEQFF.

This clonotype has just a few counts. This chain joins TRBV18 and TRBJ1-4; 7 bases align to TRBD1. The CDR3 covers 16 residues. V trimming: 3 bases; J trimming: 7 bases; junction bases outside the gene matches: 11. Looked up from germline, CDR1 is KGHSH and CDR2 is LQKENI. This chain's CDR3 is CASSPLRQGGPEKLFF. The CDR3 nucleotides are TGTGCCAGCTCACCCCTTCGACAGGGAGGTCCTGAAAAACTGTTTTTT.

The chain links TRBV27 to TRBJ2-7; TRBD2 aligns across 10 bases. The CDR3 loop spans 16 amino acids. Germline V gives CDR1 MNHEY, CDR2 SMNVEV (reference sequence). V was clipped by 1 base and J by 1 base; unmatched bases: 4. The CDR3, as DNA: TGTGCCAGCAGTTTATATCCTAGCGGGAGATCCTACGAGCAGTACTTC. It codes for CASSLYPSGRSYEQYF.

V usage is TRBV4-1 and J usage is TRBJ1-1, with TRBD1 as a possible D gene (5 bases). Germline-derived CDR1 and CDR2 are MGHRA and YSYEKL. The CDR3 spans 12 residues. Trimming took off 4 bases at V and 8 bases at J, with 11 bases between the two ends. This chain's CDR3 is CASSLIQGEAFF. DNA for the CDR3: TGCGCCAGCAGCCTTATTCAGGGAGAAGCTTTCTTT.

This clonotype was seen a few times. This CDR3 is CASSTDRGPGSPLHF. CDR3 nucleotides: TGTGCCAGCAGTACCGACAGGGGCCCCGGTTCACCCCTCCACTTT. The chain couples TRBV12-3 or TRBV12-4 to TRBJ1-6; 8 bases are a match to TRBD1. J was trimmed by 9 bases and V by 5 bases; bases with no gene match: 9. The CDR3 sequence is 15 residues long.